These T cell receptor beta chains were read from a single sample in a study of breast tumors, draining lymph nodes, adjacent tissues. TCRdb reprocessed the multiplex PCR reads via MiXCR and lists one record per CDR3 protein. The top ten clones hold roughly 13% of a sample with more than 20,000 distinct CDR3 sequences, around 25% of them seen once. The specimen was breast tumor tissue. Source of these receptors: a female donor with breast cancer. Some clones in this sample may be carry-over from other donors' samples. Both conserved end residues are part of each CDR3. A D gene is named only where the DNA matches it firmly. Where a row states a size, it is once, few, many or the class of an expanded clone; other rows omit it.

V gene: TRBV28; J gene: TRBJ2-1; clone size: many; D gene: .; CDR3 DNA: TGTGGTAGCGGATACAATGAGCAGTTCTTC; CDR3 protein: CGSGYNEQFF
V gene: TRBV14; J gene: TRBJ2-1; clone size: many; D gene: .; CDR3 DNA: TGTGCCAGCAGCCATATCAACCTCAATGAGCAGTTCTTC; CDR3 protein: CASSHINLNEQFF
V gene: TRBV18; J gene: TRBJ2-3; clone size: .; D gene: .; CDR3 DNA: TGTGCCAGCTCACCAGAAGACGGCCTAATTTCGGATACGCAGTATTTT; CDR3 protein: CASSPEDGLISDTQYF
V gene: TRBV7-8; J gene: TRBJ1-6; clone size: many; D gene: .; CDR3 DNA: TGTGCCAGCAGCTTAGGAATAGCCTCTAATAATTCACCCCTCCACTTT; CDR3 protein: CASSLGIASNNSPLHF
V gene: TRBV2; J gene: TRBJ2-1; clone size: many; D gene: .; CDR3 DNA: TGTGCCAGCAGTGACGGTTCCTACAATGAGCAGTTCTTC; CDR3 protein: CASSDGSYNEQFF
V gene: TRBV27; J gene: TRBJ2-1; clone size: many; D gene: TRBD2; CDR3 DNA: TGTGCCAGCAGTGCCCTGGACGGGACTAGCGGGGATGAGCAGTTCTTC; CDR3 protein: CASSALDGTSGDEQFF
V gene: TRBV5-1; J gene: TRBJ2-6; clone size: many; D gene: .; CDR3 DNA: TGCGCCAGCAGGTCTGGGGCCAACGTCCTGACTTTC; CDR3 protein: CASRSGANVLTF
V gene: TRBV7-8; J gene: TRBJ1-2; clone size: few; D gene: .; CDR3 DNA: TGTGCCAGCAGCCCCAGTAACTATGGCTACACCTTC; CDR3 protein: CASSPSNYGYTF
V gene: TRBV19; J gene: TRBJ1-4; clone size: many; D gene: .; CDR3 DNA: TGTGCCAGTCATACGGGGTCTAATGAAAAACTGTTTTTT; CDR3 protein: CASHTGSNEKLFF
V gene: TRBV12-3/TRBV12-4; J gene: TRBJ2-7; clone size: many; D gene: .; CDR3 DNA: TGTGCCAGCAGTTTTACCGAGTACGAGCAGTACTTC; CDR3 protein: CASSFTEYEQYF
V gene: TRBV4-1; J gene: TRBJ2-7; clone size: .; D gene: TRBD2; CDR3 DNA: TGCGCCAGCAGCCAAGAGCGGGAGTCCCCCTACGAGCAGTACTTC; CDR3 protein: CASSQERESPYEQYF
V gene: TRBV20-1; J gene: TRBJ2-7; clone size: many; D gene: TRBD2; CDR3 DNA: TGCAGTGCTAGGAACGAGCGGGGTCTCTACGAGCAGTACTTC; CDR3 protein: CSARNERGLYEQYF
V gene: TRBV3-1; J gene: TRBJ1-2; clone size: many; D gene: .; CDR3 DNA: TGTGCCAGCAGCCAAGGGTTTAACTATGGCTACACCTTC; CDR3 protein: CASSQGFNYGYTF
V gene: TRBV5-1; J gene: TRBJ2-1; clone size: many; D gene: .; CDR3 DNA: TGCGCCAGCAGCTCGAGGGCCGACGGCTCCTACAATGAGCAGTTCTTC; CDR3 protein: CASSSRADGSYNEQFF